Listed here are 20 T cell receptor beta chains from one sample, sequenced in a study of T cell responses to AZD1222 COVID-19 vaccine (dated by TCRdb to about 2021). Taken with the paper, the label for time point translates to: about 28 days (+/-7) after the second vaccine dose. Library preparation employed the immunoSEQ multiplex PCR assay. TCRdb took over this immuneACCESS table, retaining in-frame rearrangements with V and J assigned. Such tables are incomplete; in checked studies, under half of the missing clones stem from an unresolved V gene, and the remainder is unexplained. The sample table holds 120,000 to 150,000 clones, of which roughly nine tenths were seen once. Under 2% of the sample is in the top ten clones. The source was peripheral blood, collected 28 days after the second AZD1222 dose. All receptors derive from an adult who received the AZD1222 COVID-19 vaccine.

The chain links TRBV13 to TRBJ2-1, with D possibly TRBD2 on 5 matching bases. The CDR3 is 15 amino acids. V gave up 1 base and J gave up 0 bases, with 7 bases separating them. Germline loops: CDR1 PRHDT, CDR2 FYEKMQ (reference sequence). In DNA, the CDR3 is TGTGCCAGCAGCTTAGCGGGGAGCTCCTACAATGAGCAGTTCTTC. Protein: CASSLAGSSYNEQFF.

The rearrangement joins TRBV29-1 to TRBJ1-4; tentatively, D is TRBD1 (6 bases). This CDR3 is 13 amino acids long. Germline values: CDR1 SQVTM, CDR2 ANQGSEA. The ends were cut back, 5 bases at V and 3 bases at J, with 10 bases in the middle. DNA for the CDR3: TGCAGCGTTAAAAGGACAGCTAATGAAAAACTGTTTTTT. This codes for CSVKRTANEKLFF.

The gene calls are TRBV27 and TRBJ2-1, with unresolved D. The V gene's germline CDR1 is MNHEY and CDR2 SMNVEV (reference sequence). Trimming took off 6 bases at V and 5 bases at J, with 11 bases between the two ends. The CDR3 contains 13 residues. CDR3 DNA sequence: TGTGCCAGCAGGGGATTCGGAGACAATGAGCAGTTCTTC. Amino acid sequence: CASRGFGDNEQFF.

The chain joins TRBV10-3 to TRBJ1-3; 9 positions match TRBD1. After removal of 6 bases from V and 7 bases from J, the junction contained 7 bases not matched to a gene. Germline CDR1 reads ENHRY; CDR2 reads SYGVKD. The CDR3 has 14 residues. The CDR3 DNA is TGTGCCATCAGATCCGGGACAGGGTGGAACACCATATATTTT. The encoded protein is CAIRSGTGWNTIYF.

V is TRBV24-1 and J is TRBJ1-4; D call uncertain. V dropped 3 bases and J dropped 3 bases, with 7 bases sitting between them. The CDR3 extends over 14 amino acids. Germline CDR1 KGHDR, CDR2 SFDVKD. The CDR3 sequence: CATSDAGANEKLFF. CDR3 DNA sequence: TGTGCCACCAGTGATGCCGGAGCTAATGAAAAACTGTTTTTT.

As DNA, the CDR3 is TGCGCCAGCAGCCACGATTTACGGGACAAAACTTTTTCTGGAAACACCATATATTTT. It encodes CASSHDLRDKTFSGNTIYF. The genes are TRBV4-1 and TRBJ1-3; perhaps TRBD1 as D (6 bases). The CDR3 is 19 residues long. Trimming took 3 bases from V and 1 from J, leaving 22 bases between them. The germline V gene has CDR1 MGHRA and CDR2 YSYEKL.

The chain links TRBV6-5 to TRBJ1-1; D is unresolved. Deletions cut 0 bases from V and 4 bases from J, with 15 bases between. From germline, CDR1 is MNHEY and CDR2 SVGAGI. The CDR3 runs to 16 residues. The CDR3 is CASSYSEGAVTTEAFF. The DNA for the CDR3 is TGTGCCAGCAGTTACTCAGAGGGCGCCGTGACCACTGAAGCTTTCTTT.

The J gene is TRBJ2-1, the V gene TRBV20-1, with TRBD1 identical over 7 bases. The J segment lost 6 bases and the V segment lost 3 bases, leaving 2 bases of the junction unmatched. This CDR3 region has 12 residues. CDR1 and CDR2 from the germline V gene are DFQATT and SNEGSKA (reference sequence). The CDR3 is CSASEGANEQFF. DNA of the CDR3: TGCAGTGCTAGTGAGGGGGCCAATGAGCAGTTCTTC.

This clone was seen only once. V usage is TRBV2 and J usage is TRBJ2-5; TRBD2 might be the D (7 bases). V was shortened by 0 bases and J by 5 bases, with 13 bases between the two germline ends. The CDR3 has 15 amino acids. Germline V gives CDR1 SNHLY, CDR2 FYNNEI. CDR3 nucleotide sequence: TGTGCCAGCAGTGAAGCGCCGGGGGGCGGGGAGACCCAGTACTTC. It is translated as CASSEAPGGGETQYF. The entire variable domain, with the rest obtained from reference TRBV2 and TRBJ2-5, is as follows: EPEVTQTPSHQVTQMGQEVILRCVPISNHLYFYWYRQILGQKVEFLVSFYNNEISEKSEIFDDQFSVERPDGSNFTLKIRSTKLEDSAMYFCASSEAPGGGETQYFGPGTRLLVL.

The chain has TRBV6-5 and TRBJ1-3; no clear D gene. V was clipped by 6 bases and J by 0 bases, with 6 bases between them. CDR1 is MNHEY, CDR2 SVGAGI, per germline. The CDR3 covers 13 residues. The CDR3 sequence is CASRSASGNTIYF. The CDR3 coding sequence is TGTGCCAGCAGGAGTGCCTCTGGAAACACCATATATTTT.

This clone appeared a single time. The chain combines TRBV7-8 with TRBJ1-1; D might be TRBD1 (6 bases). Germline values: CDR1 SGHVS, CDR2 FQNEAQ. Deletions cut 1 base from V and 9 bases from J, with 12 bases between. The CDR3 is 13 residues long. As DNA, the CDR3 is TGTGCCAGCAGCTTAGGACAGGATCCAAAAGCTTTCTTT. Translated, it gives CASSLGQDPKAFF.

J is TRBJ1-4 and V is TRBV9, with 9 bases lining up with TRBD1. CDR1 and CDR2 from the germline V gene are SGDLS and YYNGEE. The CDR3 contains 14 residues. The trim removed 4 bases at V and 7 bases at J, leaving 5 bases unmatched. The CDR3 reads CASSRTGEGEKLFF. CDR3 coding DNA: TGTGCCAGCAGCCGGACAGGGGAGGGTGAAAAACTGTTTTTT.

The V call is TRBV18, the J call TRBJ1-4; D call uncertain. The CDR3 sequence is 15 residues long. CDR1 KGHSH and CDR2 LQKENI come from the germline V gene. Deletions cut 3 bases from V and 0 bases from J, with 8 bases between. The CDR3 DNA reads as TGTGCCAGCTCACCCCAGGCCACAACTAATGAAAAACTGTTTTTT. Encoded protein: CASSPQATTNEKLFF. The whole variable domain, filled in from reference TRBV18 and TRBJ1-4, reads NAGVMQNPRHLVRRRGQEARLRCSPMKGHSHVYWYRQLPEEGLKFMVYLQKENIIDESGMPKERFSAEFPKEGPSILRIQQVVRGDSAAYFCASSPQATTNEKLFFGSGTQLSVL.

V gene TRBV3-1 (or the pseudogene TRBV3-2) combines with J gene TRBJ2-2, with D perhaps being TRBD1 or TRBD2 (5 bases each). Germline V gives CDR1 LGHDT, CDR2 YNNKEL (reference sequence). The CDR3 spans 14 residues. With 4 bases removed from V and 6 bases from J, the gap between germline ends came to 12 bases. This CDR3 is CASSPGVGAGELFF. In DNA form, the CDR3 reads TGTGCCAGCAGCCCCGGGGTAGGGGCCGGGGAGCTGTTTTTT.

The rearrangement uses TRBV25-1 and TRBJ2-2; tentative D call: TRBD1 (6 bases). CDR1 is MGHDK, CDR2 SYGVNS, per germline. Trimming took off 2 bases at V and 3 bases at J, with 10 bases between the two ends. The CDR3 has 15 amino acids. This CDR3 reads CASSEVRGDTGELFF. Written as DNA, the CDR3 is TGTGCCAGCAGTGAAGTCAGGGGCGACACCGGGGAGCTGTTTTTT.

The chain employs TRBV7-2 and TRBJ2-3; D is ambiguous. Deletions cut 5 bases from V and 0 bases from J, with 6 bases between. The CDR3 covers 13 residues. Germline V gene lookup returns CDR1 SGHTA and CDR2 FQGNSA. The CDR3 DNA reads TGTGCCAGCAGCACCACTAGCACAGATACGCAGTATTTT. This gives the protein CASSTTSTDTQYF.

The genes are TRBV4-1 and TRBJ2-7, with D possibly TRBD1 on 6 matching bases. The germline V gene encodes CDR1 MGHRA and CDR2 YSYEKL. The CDR3 length is 15 residues. Trimming cost V 1 base and J 6 bases, with 16 bases left between them. CDR3 in amino acids: CASSQGQEFIGEQYF. CDR3 in DNA: TGCGCCAGCAGCCAAGGACAGGAATTCATTGGCGAGCAGTACTTC.

J is TRBJ2-2 and V is TRBV5-1, with 9 bases aligning to TRBD1. With V trimmed by 4 bases and J by 6 bases, 7 bases remained unmatched. Germline CDR1 SGHRS, CDR2 YFSETQ. This CDR3 region has 15 residues. The CDR3 protein is CASSAGTGSPGELFF. CDR3 nucleotide sequence: TGCGCCAGCAGCGCGGGGACAGGGTCCCCCGGGGAGCTGTTTTTT.

V usage is TRBV19 and J usage is TRBJ2-7, with D unresolved. The CDR3 covers 13 residues. Germline lookup yields CDR1 LNHDA and CDR2 SQIVND (reference sequence). Trimming removed 5 bases from V and 0 bases from J, with 8 bases in between. The CDR3 is CASSYASSYEQYF. In DNA, the CDR3 is TGTGCCAGTAGTTACGCCAGCTCCTACGAGCAGTACTTC.

The CDR3 coding sequence is TGTGCCAGCAGCTTAGCGGGAACAGACTACGAGCAGTACTTC. Protein product: CASSLAGTDYEQYF. This chain connects TRBV7-9 to TRBJ2-7; unclear D gene. V lost 0 bases to trimming and J lost 3 bases, with 9 bases between them. The CDR3 is 14 residues long. In germline, CDR1 is SEHNR, CDR2 FQNEAQ (reference sequence).